Below are 10 T cell receptor beta chains sequenced from a single sample in a study of shared clonotypes between healthy human individuals. Repertoires were generated with immunoSEQ multiplex PCR, while TCRdb's copy carries only in-frame clones and drops some. The sample records over a million clones, just under 99% being singletons. Sequencing was performed on naive CD4+ T cells sorted from blood. Noted subset: CD45RA+ positively selected. The receptors shown here come from a man aged 25 to 40 in good health.

In regard to this clone: Different DNA sequences within this sample yield the same CDR3. The chain is built from TRBV5-4 and TRBJ2-7; 10 bases align to TRBD2. CDR3 size: 15 residues. J lost 3 bases, V lost 1 base, and 4 bases had no gene match. Germline V lookup: CDR1 SGHNT, CDR2 YYREEE (reference sequence). The CDR3 bases are TGTGCCAGCAGCTTGTTAGCGGGAGGTCGCTACGAGCAGTACTTC. Its protein is CASSLLAGGRYEQYF.

The CDR3 DNA reads as TGTGCCAGCAGCGTAGGCAGGGCGGGCACCGGGGAGCTGTTTTTT. The encoded protein is CASSVGRAGTGELFF. V is TRBV9 and J is TRBJ2-2; either TRBD1 or TRBD2 may fit D (5 bases each). The germline V gene encodes CDR1 SGDLS and CDR2 YYNGEE. The CDR3 loop spans 15 amino acids. Between the trimmed V and J ends, which lost 0 bases and 4 bases, there was a span of 10 bases.

This chain connects TRBV5-8 to TRBJ1-5, with 9 positions matching TRBD1. The CDR3 has 13 residues. V lost 4 bases to trimming and J lost 6 bases; unmatched junction nucleotides: 2. CDR1 is SGHTS, CDR2 YDEGEE, per germline. CDR3 residues: CASSRTGVQPQHF. Here the CDR3 DNA reads TGTGCCAGCAGCCGGACAGGGGTTCAGCCCCAGCATTTT. Looking up the rest from reference TRBV5-8 and TRBJ1-5 gives the full variable domain: EAGVTQSPTHLIKTRGQQATLRCSPISGHTSVYWYQQALGLGLQFLLWYDEGEERNRGNFPPRFSGRQFPNYSSELNVNALELEDSALYLCASSRTGVQPQHFGDGTRLSIL.

A single count supports this clone. The rearrangement uses TRBV18 and TRBJ2-5, with 11 nucleotides matching TRBD1. Germline V gene sequence: CDR1 KGHSH, CDR2 LQKENI. This CDR3 comprises 13 residues. Trimming at V came to 6 bases and at J to 4 bases, leaving 1 base not matched to a gene. As DNA, the CDR3 is TGTGCCAGCTCGGGGACAGGGGGAGAGACCCAGTACTTC. Amino acids: CASSGTGGETQYF.

The chain is built from TRBV5-4 and TRBJ1-4; D remains ambiguous. The germline V gene has CDR1 SGHNT and CDR2 YYREEE (reference sequence). CDR3 length equals 14 residues. V lost 0 bases and J lost 3, with 6 bases in between. This chain's CDR3 is CASSLGLANEKLFF. CDR3 DNA sequence: TGTGCCAGCAGCTTGGGTTTAGCTAATGAAAAACTGTTTTTT.

The chain couples TRBV7-2 to TRBJ1-2; 8 nucleotides agree with TRBD1. J gave up 0 bases and V 2 bases, and 5 bases lay outside the gene matches. The CDR3 runs to 16 residues. Looked up from germline, CDR1 is SGHTA and CDR2 is FQGNSA. The CDR3 DNA reads TGTGCCAGCAGCTTAAGGACAGGGATTGCTAACTATGGCTACACCTTC. It is translated as CASSLRTGIANYGYTF.

Comment on this clone: The junction departs from the called germline gene at one end, perhaps through a read error. The chain joins TRBV7-9 to TRBJ2-5; the D gene is possibly TRBD2 (7 bases). The CDR3 has 17 residues. From germline, CDR1 is SEHNR and CDR2 FQNEAQ (reference sequence). The CDR3 nucleotides read TGTGACAGCAGCCCGGGGGGCGGCAGGGGATCCCAAGAGACCCAGTACTTC. Amino acid sequence: CDSSPGGGRGSQETQYF.

The chain joins TRBV19 to TRBJ2-5, with 10 positions matching TRBD2. CDR1 is LNHDA, CDR2 SQIVND, per germline (reference sequence). J gave up 5 bases and V 5 bases, and 5 bases lay outside the gene matches. The CDR3 sequence is 14 residues long. CDR3 amino acids: CASSSVAGGETQYF. Here the CDR3 DNA reads TGTGCCAGTAGTTCAGTAGCGGGAGGTGAGACCCAGTACTTC. Full variable domain (missing parts from reference TRBV19 and TRBJ2-5): DGGITQSPKYLFRKEGQNVTLSCEQNLNHDAMYWYRQDPGQGLRLIYYSQIVNDFQKGDIAEGYSVSREKKESFPLTVTSAQKNPTAFYLCASSSVAGGETQYFGPGTRLLVL.

The gene calls are TRBV19 and TRBJ2-2; maybe TRBD2 (5 bases). CDR3 length equals 15 residues. CDR1 LNHDA and CDR2 SQIVND come from the germline V gene (reference sequence). The germline V and J ends were trimmed by 1 base and 6 bases, with 12 bases remaining between them. As DNA, the CDR3 is TGTGCCAGTAGTATAGCCGGGGTGGAGGCCGGGGAGCTGTTTTTT. Protein sequence: CASSIAGVEAGELFF. Combining the CDR3 with reference TRBV19 and TRBJ2-2 gives the whole variable domain DGGITQSPKYLFRKEGQNVTLSCEQNLNHDAMYWYRQDPGQGLRLIYYSQIVNDFQKGDIAEGYSVSREKKESFPLTVTSAQKNPTAFYLCASSIAGVEAGELFFGEGSRLTVL.

V gene TRBV5-1 combines with J gene TRBJ2-3; TRBD2 matches at 10 bases. Germline V gene sequence: CDR1 SGHRS, CDR2 YFSETQ. This CDR3 is 16 amino acids long. J gave up 1 base and V 0 bases, and 2 bases lay outside the gene matches. The CDR3 coding sequence is TGCGCCAGCAGCTTGGGGAGCGGGAGGGGCACAGATACGCAGTATTTT. Its protein is CASSLGSGRGTDTQYF.